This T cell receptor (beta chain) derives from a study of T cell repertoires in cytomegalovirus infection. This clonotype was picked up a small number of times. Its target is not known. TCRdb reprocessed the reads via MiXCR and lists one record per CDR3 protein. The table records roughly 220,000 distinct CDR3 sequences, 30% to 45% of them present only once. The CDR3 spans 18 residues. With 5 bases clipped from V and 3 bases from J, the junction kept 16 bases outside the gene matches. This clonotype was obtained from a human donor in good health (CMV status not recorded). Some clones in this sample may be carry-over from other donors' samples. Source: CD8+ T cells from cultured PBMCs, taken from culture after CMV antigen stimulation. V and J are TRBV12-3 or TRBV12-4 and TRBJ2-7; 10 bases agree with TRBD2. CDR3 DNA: TGTGCCAGCAGTAGTTACCCCCTTTTAGCGGGAGGCCGCTACGAGCAGTACTTC. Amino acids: CASSSYPLLAGGRYEQYF.